This T cell receptor beta chain comes out of a study of blood T cell repertoires in COVID-19. The germline gives CDR1 SGDLS, CDR2 YYNGEE. V lost 0 bases to trimming and J lost 0 bases, with 11 bases between them. This CDR3 spans 16 amino acids. Profiling relied on immunoSEQ multiplex PCR, and the TCRdb table lists in-frame clones only, not all of them. Counted here are roughly 110,000 clones, 80% occurring once; the ten biggest clones make up 4.3%. The sequenced material came from peripheral blood. The chain has TRBV9 and TRBJ2-3; D is possibly TRBD1 (6 bases). The clonotype originates from a man between 65 and 85 years old with acute or convalescent COVID-19. The CDR3 is CASSVVGQGSTDTQYF. The CDR3 DNA reads TGTGCCAGCAGCGTAGTGGGGCAGGGGAGCACAGATACGCAGTATTTT. Full variable domain (rest looked up from reference TRBV9 and TRBJ2-3): DSGVTQTPKHLITATGQRVTLRCSPRSGDLSVYWYQQSLDQGLQFLIQYYNGEERAKGNILERFSAQQFPDLHSELNLSSLELGDSALYFCASSVVGQGSTDTQYFGPGTRLTVL.